This TCR beta chain was sequenced for a study of early T cells in non-severe SARS-CoV-2 infection. Background on the study: RNA in bulk from unsorted whole blood was sequenced, and chains were unpaired. The study, taken as a whole, reports: VDJdb-based matching was biased toward anti-spike CD8 responses and missed private and CD4 specificities.

The CDR3 consists of 13 residues. Deletions cut 4 bases from V and 8 bases from J, with 15 bases between. Germline assignment: CDR1 SQVTM and CDR2 ANQGSEA. This clonotype was recorded at least ten times. The antigen is undetermined. Molecules of cDNA were individually given unique molecular identifiers that were attached to them. TCRdb itself ran the 5' RACE reads through MiXCR, one entry per CDR3 protein. The table includes about 83,000 distinct CDR3 sequences, approximately 13% detected once. This chain uses TRBV29-1 with TRBJ2-4; tentative D call: TRBD2 (6 bases). The TCR was taken from an adult who was a healthcare worker with PCR-confirmed SARS-CoV-2 infection or an uninfected control (not recorded which). The sequenced material came from whole blood. The CDR3 sequence: CSVGDSSRDIQYF. CDR3 nucleotide sequence: TGCAGCGTTGGGGACTCTTCGAGGGACATTCAGTACTTC.